This T cell receptor (beta chain) was found in a study of glioma-infiltrating T cells. Study-wide findings and caveats: Above-expected tissue-blood divergence occurred in all gliomas, most in low-grade ones. Only very few CDR3 sequences appeared in both tissue and blood.

Amplification of TCR alpha and beta CDR3 regions from RNA used iRepertoire nested multiplex PCR. Tissue mRNA or PBMC total RNA, roughly 90-450 ng, went into one-step reverse transcription and amplification. TCRdb reprocessed the multiplex PCR reads with MiXCR, giving one entry per CDR3 protein. The data hold roughly 120,000 distinct CDR3 sequences, with less than 30% observed a single time. V was pared by 10 bases and J by 2 bases, with 18 bases between. The V gene's germline CDR1 is LNHDA and CDR2 SQIVND (reference sequence). This CDR3 comprises 14 residues. This clonotype was observed at least ten times. Its antigen is currently unknown.

Source material: glioma tissue, nonneoplastic brain tissue, or PBMCs (not recorded which). This chain links TRBV19 with TRBJ2-7; D possibly uses TRBD1 or TRBD2 (5 bases each). The sequence came from a human donor with low-grade glioma or glioblastoma, undergoing nonglioma brain surgery, or in good health (not recorded which). The DNA of the CDR3 is TGTGCCACTGCCACGGGACCTTACACCTACGAGCAGTACTTC. Protein sequence: CATATGPYTYEQYF.